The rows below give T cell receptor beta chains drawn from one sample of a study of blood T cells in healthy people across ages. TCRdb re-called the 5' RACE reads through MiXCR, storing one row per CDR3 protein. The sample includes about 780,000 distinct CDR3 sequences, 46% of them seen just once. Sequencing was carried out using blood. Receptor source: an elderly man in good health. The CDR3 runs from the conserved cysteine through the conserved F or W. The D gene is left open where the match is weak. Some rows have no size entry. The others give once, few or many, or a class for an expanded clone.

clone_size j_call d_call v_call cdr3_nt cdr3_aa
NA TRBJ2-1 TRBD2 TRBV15 TGTGCCACCAGCAGAGGATCGGGAGGTTTCAATGAGCAGTTCTTC CATSRGSGGFNEQFF
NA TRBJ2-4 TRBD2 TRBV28 TGTGCCAGCAGGCTACTAGCGGGAGGGCCAGGGGGCAAAAACATTCAGTACTTC CASRLLAGGPGGKNIQYF
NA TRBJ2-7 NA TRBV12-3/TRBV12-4 TGTGCCAGCAGTCAACTGGGAAGGACAGCTAACTACGAGCAGTACTTC CASSQLGRTANYEQYF
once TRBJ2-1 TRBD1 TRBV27 TGTGCCAGCACCGGAATAGGGGGCGCAAAGCAGTTCTTC CASTGIGGAKQFF
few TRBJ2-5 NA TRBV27 TGTGCCAGCAGTTTTGGAGTCGATGGGGGCCGGGAGACCCAGTACTTC CASSFGVDGGRETQYF
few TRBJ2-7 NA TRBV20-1 TGCAGTGCTCTGGACTACCGCCTCTACGAGCAGTACTTC CSALDYRLYEQYF
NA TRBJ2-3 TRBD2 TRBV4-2 TGTGCCAGCAGCCAAGAAATCCGACTAGCGGGATACACAGATACGCAGTATTTT CASSQEIRLAGYTDTQYF
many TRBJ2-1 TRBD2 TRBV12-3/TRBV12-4 TGTGCCAGCAGTTTAGGGACTAGCGCCTACAATGAGCAGTTCTTC CASSLGTSAYNEQFF
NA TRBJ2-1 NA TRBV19 TGTGCCAGGGACATTGGCAATGAGCAGTTCTTC CARDIGNEQFF
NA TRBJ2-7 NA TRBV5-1 TGCGCCAGCACCGACAAGGGGGGGAACGGTTACGAGCAGTACTTC CASTDKGGNGYEQYF
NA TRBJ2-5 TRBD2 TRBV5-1 TGCGCCAGCAGCTTGGGGCCTAGCGGCCGTCAAGAGACCCAGTACTTC CASSLGPSGRQETQYF
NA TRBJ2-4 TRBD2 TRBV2 TGTGCCAGCAGTCGAACCGGGACTAGGGAGACTCGAGAGTACTTC CASSRTGTRETREYF
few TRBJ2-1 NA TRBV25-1 TGTGCCAGCAAGGAAGATAGGGAGCAGTTCTTC CASKEDREQFF
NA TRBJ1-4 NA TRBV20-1 TGCAGTGCTAGAGACCCCCAGGGAGGTGAAAAACTGTTTTTT CSARDPQGGEKLFF
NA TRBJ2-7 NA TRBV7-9 TGTGCCAGCAGCCCCCCGCCCACGGGACAAGGGAGGACTTACGAGCAGTACTTC CASSPPPTGQGRTYEQYF
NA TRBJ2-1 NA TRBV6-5 TGTGCCAGCAAACAACTCGGGAGCTCCTACAATGAGCAGTTCTTC CASKQLGSSYNEQFF
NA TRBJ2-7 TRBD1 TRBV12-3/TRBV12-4 TGTGCCAGCAGCCTGGACAGGGTCCCCTACAATGAGCAGTACTTC CASSLDRVPYNEQYF
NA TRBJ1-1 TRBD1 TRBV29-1 TGCAGCGTTGGGGGACAGGGAACTGCCACTGAAGCTTTCTTT CSVGGQGTATEAFF
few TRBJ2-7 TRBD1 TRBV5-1 TGCGCCAGCAGCTTGGGACAGGGGAGGTACCACGAGCAGTACTTC CASSLGQGRYHEQYF
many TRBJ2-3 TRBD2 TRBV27 TGTGCCAGCTTCCCGGGGGGGCCGTTCGGCACAGATACGCAGTATTTT CASFPGGPFGTDTQYF
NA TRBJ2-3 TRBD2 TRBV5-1 TGCGCCAGCAGCTCACGGGAGGCGGGCACAGATACGCAGTATTTT CASSSREAGTDTQYF
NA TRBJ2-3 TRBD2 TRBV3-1 TGTGCCAGCAAACTAGCGGGGGGGCCAGCAGATACGCAGTATTTT CASKLAGGPADTQYF
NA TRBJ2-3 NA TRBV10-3 TGTGCCATCAGTGTTCGGGCAGCTAGCACAGATACGCAGTATTTT CAISVRAASTDTQYF
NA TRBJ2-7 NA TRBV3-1 TGTGCCAGCAGTTTCGGGACTGGGTCCCACGAGCAGTACTTC CASSFGTGSHEQYF
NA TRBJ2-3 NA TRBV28 TGTGCCAGCAGCGACTCTAGCACAGATACGCAGTATTTT CASSDSSTDTQYF
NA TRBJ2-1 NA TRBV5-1 TGCGCCAGCAGCTTGGATGGGGGGCGAAATGAGCAGTTCTTC CASSLDGGRNEQFF
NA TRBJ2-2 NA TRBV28 TGTGCCAGCAGTCTATCGGACTTTACCGGGGAGCTGTTTTTT CASSLSDFTGELFF
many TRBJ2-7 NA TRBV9 TGTGCCAGCAGCTCCGGGGGATCCTACGAGCAGTACTTC CASSSGGSYEQYF
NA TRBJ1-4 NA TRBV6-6 TGTGCCAGCAGTTACTGGGGCGAAAAACTGTTTTTT CASSYWGEKLFF
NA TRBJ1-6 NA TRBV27 TGTGCCAGCAGGGTCGGAATCTATAATTCACCCCTCCACTTT CASRVGIYNSPLHF
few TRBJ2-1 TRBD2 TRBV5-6 TGTGCCAGCAGCTTGAATAGCGGGCCAAGCTCCTACAATGAGCAGTTCTTC CASSLNSGPSSYNEQFF
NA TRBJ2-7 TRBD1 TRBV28 TGTGCCAGTCCCCCCGCAGGGGGCGGCTACGAGCAGTACTTC CASPPAGGGYEQYF
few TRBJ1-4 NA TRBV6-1 TGTGCCAGCAGTGAAGGGCAGCTTAATGAAAAACTGTTTTTT CASSEGQLNEKLFF
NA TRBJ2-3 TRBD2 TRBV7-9 TGTGCCAGCAGTCGGGACTACCAAGATACGCAGTATTTT CASSRDYQDTQYF
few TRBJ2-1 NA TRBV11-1 TGTGCCAGCAGCGAGACAGCGAACAATGAGCAGTTCTTC CASSETANNEQFF
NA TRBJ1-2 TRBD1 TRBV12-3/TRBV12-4 TGTGCCAGCAGTGCAACAGGGGGGGGCTATGGCTACACCTTC CASSATGGGYGYTF
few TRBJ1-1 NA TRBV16 TGTGCCAGCAGCCAATCCTACAGGGACGCTGAAGCTTTCTTT CASSQSYRDAEAFF
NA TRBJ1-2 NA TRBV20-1 TGCAGTGCTAGAGCCCGGGACGGCTATGGCTACACCTTC CSARARDGYGYTF
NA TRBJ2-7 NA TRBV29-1 TGCAGCGTAAGTTATGGGGGCTACGAGCAGTACTTC CSVSYGGYEQYF
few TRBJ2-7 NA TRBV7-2 TGTGCCAGCAGCCTCAGAATGGCAGGTCCCTCCTACGAGCAGTACTTC CASSLRMAGPSYEQYF
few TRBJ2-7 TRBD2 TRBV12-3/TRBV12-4 TGTGCCAGCAGTCCCGTAGCGGGAGCGTCCTACGAGCAGTACTTC CASSPVAGASYEQYF
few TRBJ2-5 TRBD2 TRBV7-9 TGTGCCAGCAGCTACGGACTAGCGGGAAGGGAGACCCAGTACTTC CASSYGLAGRETQYF
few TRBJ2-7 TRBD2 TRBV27 TGTGCCAGCAGTTTAAGACTAGCTTCCTACGAGCAGTACTTC CASSLRLASYEQYF
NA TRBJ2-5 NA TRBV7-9 TGTGCCAGCAGCCCGACAGCTCAAGAGACCCAGTACTTC CASSPTAQETQYF
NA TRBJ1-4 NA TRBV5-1 TGCGCCAGCAGCCTACAGGGAGGAACTAATGAAAAACTGTTTTTT CASSLQGGTNEKLFF
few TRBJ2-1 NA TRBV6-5 TGTGCCAGCAGTCATTGGGATGAGCAGTTCTTC CASSHWDEQFF